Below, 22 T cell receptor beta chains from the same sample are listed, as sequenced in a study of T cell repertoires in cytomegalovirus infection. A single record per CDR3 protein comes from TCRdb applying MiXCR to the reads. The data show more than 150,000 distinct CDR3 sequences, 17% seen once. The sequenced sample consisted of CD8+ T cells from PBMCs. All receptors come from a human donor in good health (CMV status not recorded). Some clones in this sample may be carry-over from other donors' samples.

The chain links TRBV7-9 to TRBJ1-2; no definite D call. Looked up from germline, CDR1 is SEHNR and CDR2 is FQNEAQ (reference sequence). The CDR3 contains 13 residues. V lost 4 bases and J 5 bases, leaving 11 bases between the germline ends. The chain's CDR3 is CASSSSRIYGYTF. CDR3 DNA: TGTGCCAGCAGCTCGAGCAGAATTTATGGCTACACCTTC.

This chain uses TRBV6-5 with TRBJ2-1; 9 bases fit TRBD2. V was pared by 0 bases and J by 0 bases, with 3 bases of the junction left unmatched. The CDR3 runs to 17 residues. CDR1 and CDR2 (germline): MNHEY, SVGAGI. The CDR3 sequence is CASSYSSSGTSYNEQFF. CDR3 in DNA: TGTGCCAGCAGTTACTCCTCTAGCGGGACCTCCTACAATGAGCAGTTCTTC.

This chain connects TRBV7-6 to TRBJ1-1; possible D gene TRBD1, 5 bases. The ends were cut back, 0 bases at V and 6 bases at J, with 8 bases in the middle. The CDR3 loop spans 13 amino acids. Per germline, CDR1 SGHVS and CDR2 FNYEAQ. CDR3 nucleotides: TGTGCCAGCAGCTTAGCCCAGGGACCTGAAGCTTTCTTT. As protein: CASSLAQGPEAFF. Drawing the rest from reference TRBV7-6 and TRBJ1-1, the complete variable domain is GAGVSQSPRYKVTKRGQDVALRCDPISGHVSLYWYRQALGQGPEFLTYFNYEAQQDKSGLPNDRFSAERPEGSISTLTIQRTEQRDSAMYRCASSLAQGPEAFFGQGTRLTVV.

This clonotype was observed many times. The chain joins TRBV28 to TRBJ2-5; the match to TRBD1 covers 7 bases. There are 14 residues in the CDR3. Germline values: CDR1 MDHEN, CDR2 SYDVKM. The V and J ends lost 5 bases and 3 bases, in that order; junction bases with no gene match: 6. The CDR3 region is CASSLGTVKETQYF. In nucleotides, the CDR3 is TGTGCCAGCAGTCTGGGGACAGTGAAAGAGACCCAGTACTTC.

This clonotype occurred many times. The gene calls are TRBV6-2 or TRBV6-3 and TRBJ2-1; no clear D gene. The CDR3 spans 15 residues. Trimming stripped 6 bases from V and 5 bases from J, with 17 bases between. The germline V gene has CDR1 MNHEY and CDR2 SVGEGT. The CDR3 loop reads CASRKLGVRDNEQFF. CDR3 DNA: TGTGCCAGCAGAAAACTTGGAGTACGGGACAATGAGCAGTTCTTC.

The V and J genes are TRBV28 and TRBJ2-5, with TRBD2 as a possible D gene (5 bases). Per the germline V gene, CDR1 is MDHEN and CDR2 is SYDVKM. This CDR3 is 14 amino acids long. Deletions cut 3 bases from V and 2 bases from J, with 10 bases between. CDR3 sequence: CASSFRTRQETQYF. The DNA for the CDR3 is TGTGCCAGCAGTTTCAGGACTCGGCAAGAGACCCAGTACTTC.

The CDR3 reads CASSYQAGETDTQYF. In DNA, the CDR3 is TGTGCCAGCAGTTACCAGGCGGGAGAGACAGATACGCAGTATTTT. The V call is TRBV6-5, the J call TRBJ2-3, with 7 nucleotides matching TRBD2. The CDR3 contains 15 residues. The germline V gene encodes CDR1 MNHEY and CDR2 SVGAGI. The V and J ends lost 2 bases and 3 bases, in that order; junction bases with no gene match: 5.

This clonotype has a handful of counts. Written as DNA, the CDR3 is TGTGCCAGCAGCTTAGGCGGAGGTGTATCAAGTTTCTTT. This codes for CASSLGGGVSSFF. The chain couples TRBV7-2 to TRBJ1-1; no definite D call. V dropped 1 base and J dropped 13 bases, with 16 bases sitting between them. CDR3 length equals 13 residues. CDR1 and CDR2 (germline): SGHTA, FQGNSA.

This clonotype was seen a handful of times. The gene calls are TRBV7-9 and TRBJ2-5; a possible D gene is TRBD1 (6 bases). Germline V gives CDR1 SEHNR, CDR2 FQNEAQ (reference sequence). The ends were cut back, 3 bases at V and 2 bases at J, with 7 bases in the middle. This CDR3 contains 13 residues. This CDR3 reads CASSFGQQETQYF. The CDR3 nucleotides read TGTGCCAGCAGCTTTGGACAGCAAGAGACCCAGTACTTC.

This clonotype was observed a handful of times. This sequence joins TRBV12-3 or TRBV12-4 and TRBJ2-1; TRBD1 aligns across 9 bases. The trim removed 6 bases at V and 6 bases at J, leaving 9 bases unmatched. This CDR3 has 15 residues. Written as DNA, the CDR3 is TGTGCCAGCAGAAGCTCCGGGACAGGGATCAATGAGCAGTTCTTC. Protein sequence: CASRSSGTGINEQFF.

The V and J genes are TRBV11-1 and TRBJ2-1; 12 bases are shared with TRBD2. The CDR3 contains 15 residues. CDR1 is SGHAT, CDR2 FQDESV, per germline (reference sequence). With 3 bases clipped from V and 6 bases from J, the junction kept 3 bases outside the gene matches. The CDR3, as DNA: TGTGCCAGCAGCTTCACTAGCGGGAGGCGCAATGAGCAGTTCTTC. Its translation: CASSFTSGRRNEQFF. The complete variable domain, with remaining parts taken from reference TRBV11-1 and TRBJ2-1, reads EAEVAQSPRYKITEKSQAVAFWCDPISGHATLYWYRQILGQGPELLVQFQDESVVDDSQLPKDRFSAERLKGVDSTLKIQPAELGDSAMYLCASSFTSGRRNEQFFGPGTRLTVL.

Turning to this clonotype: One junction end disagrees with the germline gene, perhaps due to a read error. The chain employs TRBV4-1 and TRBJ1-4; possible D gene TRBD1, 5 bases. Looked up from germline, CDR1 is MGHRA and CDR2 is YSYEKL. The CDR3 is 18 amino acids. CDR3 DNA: TGTGCCAGCAGCCAAGAGGGAATAAACCGGGACCCACTTGAAAAACTGTTTTTT. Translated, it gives CASSQEGINRDPLEKLFF.

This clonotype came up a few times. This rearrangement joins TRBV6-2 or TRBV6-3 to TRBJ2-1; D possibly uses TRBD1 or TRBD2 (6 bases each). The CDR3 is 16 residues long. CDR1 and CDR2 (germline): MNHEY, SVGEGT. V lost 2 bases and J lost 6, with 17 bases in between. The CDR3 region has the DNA TGTGCCAGCAGTTACGGGTCTACGGGGGCAGGCAATGAGCAGTTCTTC. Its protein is CASSYGSTGAGNEQFF.

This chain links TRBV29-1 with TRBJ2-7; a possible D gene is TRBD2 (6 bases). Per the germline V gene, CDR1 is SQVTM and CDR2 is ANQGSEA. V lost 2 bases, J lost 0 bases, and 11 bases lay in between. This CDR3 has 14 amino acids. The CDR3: CSVELGTSSYEQYF. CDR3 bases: TGCAGCGTTGAACTCGGGACTTCCTCCTACGAGCAGTACTTC.

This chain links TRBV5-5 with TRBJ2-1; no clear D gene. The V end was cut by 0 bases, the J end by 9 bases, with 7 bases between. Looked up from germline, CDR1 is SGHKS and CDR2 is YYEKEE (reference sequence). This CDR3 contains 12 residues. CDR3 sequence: CASSLDSREQFF. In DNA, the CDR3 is TGTGCCAGCAGCTTGGATTCCCGTGAGCAGTTCTTC.

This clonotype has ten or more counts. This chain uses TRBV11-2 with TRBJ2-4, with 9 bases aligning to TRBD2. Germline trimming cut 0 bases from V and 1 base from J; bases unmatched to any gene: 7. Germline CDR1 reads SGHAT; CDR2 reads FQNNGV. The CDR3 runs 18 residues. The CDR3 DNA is TGTGCCAGCAGCTTAGACGTTAGCGGGAGCATCGCCAAAAACATTCAGTACTTC. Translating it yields CASSLDVSGSIAKNIQYF.

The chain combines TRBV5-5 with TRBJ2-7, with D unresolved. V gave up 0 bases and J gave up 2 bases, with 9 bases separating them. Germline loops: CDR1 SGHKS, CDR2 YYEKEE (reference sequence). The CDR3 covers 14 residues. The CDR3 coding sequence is TGTGCCAGCAGCTTGGAAAGCGAGACCTACGAGCAGTACTTC. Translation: CASSLESETYEQYF.

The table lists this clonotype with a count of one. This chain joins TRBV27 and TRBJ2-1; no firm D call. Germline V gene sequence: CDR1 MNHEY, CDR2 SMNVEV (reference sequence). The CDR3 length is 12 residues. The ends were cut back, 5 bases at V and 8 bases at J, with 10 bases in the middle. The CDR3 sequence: CASSPDPHEQFF. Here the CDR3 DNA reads TGTGCCAGCAGTCCCGACCCCCATGAGCAGTTCTTC.

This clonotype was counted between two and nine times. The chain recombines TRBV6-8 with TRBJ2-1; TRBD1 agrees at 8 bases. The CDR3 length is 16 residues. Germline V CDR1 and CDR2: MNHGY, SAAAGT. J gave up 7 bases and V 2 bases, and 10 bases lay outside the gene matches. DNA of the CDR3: TGTGCCAGCAGTTACCCAGACAGGGGTGGTGAGAATGAGCAGTTCTTC. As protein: CASSYPDRGGENEQFF.

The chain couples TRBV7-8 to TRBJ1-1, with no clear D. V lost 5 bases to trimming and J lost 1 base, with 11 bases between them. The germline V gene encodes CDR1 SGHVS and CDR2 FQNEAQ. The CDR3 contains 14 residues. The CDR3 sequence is CASSPSEGNTEAFF. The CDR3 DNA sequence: TGTGCCAGCAGCCCCAGTGAAGGGAACACTGAAGCTTTCTTT.

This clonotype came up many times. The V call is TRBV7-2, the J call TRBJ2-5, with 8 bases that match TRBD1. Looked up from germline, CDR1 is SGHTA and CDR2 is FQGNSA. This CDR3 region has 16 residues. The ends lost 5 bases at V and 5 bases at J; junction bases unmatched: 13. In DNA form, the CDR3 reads TGTGCCAGCAGCCCTTACTACAGGGGGTTAGGGGAGACCCAGTACTTC. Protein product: CASSPYYRGLGETQYF. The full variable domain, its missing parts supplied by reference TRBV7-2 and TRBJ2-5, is GAGVSQSPSNKVTEKGKDVELRCDPISGHTALYWYRQSLGQGLEFLIYFQGNSAPDKSGLPSDRFSAERTGGSVSTLTIQRTQQEDSAVYLCASSPYYRGLGETQYFGPGTRLLVL.

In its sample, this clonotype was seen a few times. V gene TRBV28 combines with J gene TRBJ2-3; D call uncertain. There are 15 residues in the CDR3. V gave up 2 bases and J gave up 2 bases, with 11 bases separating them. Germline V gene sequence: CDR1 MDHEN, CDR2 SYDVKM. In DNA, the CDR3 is TGTGCCAGCAGTTTACTAGTTAGTTCCACAGATACGCAGTATTTT. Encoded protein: CASSLLVSSTDTQYF.